The 15 T cell receptor beta chains listed next were all sequenced from one sample in a study of blood T cell repertoires in COVID-19. Only in-frame clones appear in the TCRdb table, and some are missing; sequencing was by immunoSEQ multiplex PCR. Seen here are under 150,000 clones, 85% to 90% observed once, and the top ten hold around 6%. The sequenced sample consisted of peripheral blood. The origin of the receptors is an older woman with COVID-19, enrolled during active disease.

The chain joins TRBV25-1 to TRBJ1-1; tentative D call: TRBD1 (6 bases). This CDR3 is 15 amino acids long. The germline CDR1 and CDR2 sequences are MGHDK and SYGVNS. Trimming left V 4 bases short and J 4 bases short, with 16 bases between. CDR3 DNA: TGTGCCAGCAGTGCGGACAGCTGGGATTCCACTGAAGCTTTCTTT. It encodes CASSADSWDSTEAFF.

V usage is TRBV21-1 and J usage is TRBJ1-5. TRBV21-1 is a listed pseudogene. The CDR3 covers 16 residues. For the CDR3, the DNA is TGTGCCAAACTACACCTCCCGCCCGGTGGAAATCAGCCCCAGCATTTT. Translation: CAKLHLPPGGNQPQHF.

The J gene is TRBJ1-2, the V gene TRBV20-1; the D is unclear. This CDR3 spans 12 amino acids. Trimming shortened V by 3 bases and J by 5 bases, and 10 bases separated the two germline ends. Germline assignment: CDR1 DFQATT and CDR2 SNEGSKA (reference sequence). CDR3 sequence: CSASPVTYGYTF. DNA for the CDR3: TGCAGTGCTAGTCCGGTGACTTATGGCTACACCTTC.

This clone was seen only once. The chain carries TRBV27 and TRBJ2-5, with 16 nucleotides matching TRBD2. Germline CDR1 and CDR2: MNHEY and SMNVEV (reference sequence). There are 17 residues in the CDR3. V gave up 4 bases and J gave up 7 bases; unmatched junction bases: 9. In DNA form, the CDR3 reads TGTGCCAGCAGTTCGGGACTAGCGGGGGGGCCCGTTCGGACCCAGTACTTC. Its translation is CASSSGLAGGPVRTQYF.

The chain carries TRBV5-1 and TRBJ2-2; possible D gene TRBD1, 7 bases. The V and J ends lost 6 bases and 6 bases respectively, with 18 bases between them. Germline CDR1 reads SGHRS; CDR2 reads YFSETQ. The CDR3 runs 15 residues. As DNA, the CDR3 is TGCGCCAGCACCATGGAGGGGGCTGGTGCCGGGGAGCTGTTTTTT. Translating it yields CASTMEGAGAGELFF. Full variable domain (rest looked up from reference TRBV5-1 and TRBJ2-2): KAGVTQTPRYLIKTRGQQVTLSCSPISGHRSVSWYQQTPGQGLQFLFEYFSETQRNKGNFPGRFSGRQFSNSRSEMNVSTLELGDSALYLCASTMEGAGAGELFFGEGSRLTVL.

This chain uses TRBV5-1 with TRBJ2-1; perhaps TRBD2 as D (5 bases). The germline V gene encodes CDR1 SGHRS and CDR2 YFSETQ. Trimming stripped 0 bases from V and 8 bases from J, with 9 bases between. The CDR3 consists of 13 residues. CDR3 sequence: CASSLELGDEQFF. The CDR3 DNA is TGCGCCAGCAGCTTGGAACTAGGTGATGAGCAGTTCTTC.

This chain connects TRBV19 to TRBJ1-2; D possibly corresponds to TRBD1 (6 bases). From germline, CDR1 is LNHDA and CDR2 SQIVND (reference sequence). Between the trimmed V and J ends, which lost 3 bases and 5 bases, there was a span of 13 bases. The CDR3 runs to 14 residues. The chain's CDR3 is CASSISVTGYGYTF. The CDR3 region has the DNA TGTGCCAGTAGTATTTCTGTGACAGGATATGGCTACACCTTC.

This chain connects TRBV6-2 or TRBV6-3 to TRBJ1-5; D is undetermined. The germline V gene encodes CDR1 MNHEY and CDR2 SVGEGT. V dropped 1 base and J dropped 1 base, with 14 bases sitting between them. The CDR3 covers 17 residues. The CDR3 sequence: CASSYLIGEGSNQPQHF. DNA of the CDR3: TGTGCCAGCAGTTACTTGATAGGAGAAGGCAGCAATCAGCCCCAGCATTTT.

This clone showed up just a few times. The J gene is TRBJ1-2, the V gene TRBV11-2, with TRBD1 identical over 10 bases. The germline CDR1 and CDR2 sequences are SGHAT and FQNNGV. V lost 6 bases, J lost 5 bases, and 6 bases stayed unmatched. The CDR3 has 14 amino acids. CDR3 protein: CASSSDRGLYGYTF. In nucleotides, the CDR3 is TGTGCCAGCAGTTCAGACAGGGGGCTATATGGCTACACCTTC. Full variable domain (remainder filled in from reference TRBV11-2 and TRBJ1-2): EAGVAQSPRYKIIEKRQSVAFWCNPISGHATLYWYQQILGQGPKLLIQFQNNGVVDDSQLPKDRFSAERLKGVDSTLKIQPAKLEDSAVYLCASSSDRGLYGYTFGSGTRLTVV.

V gene TRBV7-3 combines with J gene TRBJ1-3; D is ambiguous. Germline CDR1 SGHTA, CDR2 FQGTGA. Trimming shortened V by 2 bases and J by 2 bases, and 13 bases separated the two germline ends. This CDR3 has 16 amino acids. The DNA of the CDR3 is TGTGCCAGCAGCTTAGGTCCGGGGAAAGCTGGAAACACCATATATTTT. Translating gives CASSLGPGKAGNTIYF.

This chain joins TRBV7-8 and TRBJ1-2, with D tentatively TRBD1 (5 bases). Germline values: CDR1 SGHVS, CDR2 FQNEAQ. The CDR3 loop spans 13 amino acids. V was shortened by 3 bases and J by 7 bases, with 12 bases between the two germline ends. The CDR3 protein is CASSFQGQSGYTF. CDR3 nucleotides: TGTGCCAGCAGCTTTCAGGGTCAATCTGGCTACACCTTC. Using reference TRBV7-8 and TRBJ1-2 for the parts outside the CDR3, the full variable domain is GAGVSQSPRYKVAKRGQDVALRCDPISGHVSLFWYQQALGQGPEFLTYFQNEAQLDKSGLPSDRFFAERPEGSVSTLKIQRTQQEDSAVYLCASSFQGQSGYTFGSGTRLTVV.

CDR3: CASSLADAGSSTDTQYF. The CDR3 DNA is TGTGCCAGCAGCTTAGCCGATGCGGGGTCGAGCACAGATACGCAGTATTTT. V usage is TRBV7-9 and J usage is TRBJ2-3; tentatively, D is TRBD2 (6 bases). With 0 bases removed from V and 0 bases from J, the gap between germline ends came to 13 bases. Germline-derived CDR1 and CDR2 are SEHNR and FQNEAQ (reference sequence). The CDR3 consists of 17 residues.

The chain links TRBV19 to TRBJ1-2, with TRBD1 as a possible D gene (5 bases). The CDR3 is 16 residues long. Germline CDR1 is LNHDA and CDR2 is SQIVND (reference sequence). Trimming stripped 0 bases from V and 4 bases from J, with 15 bases between. The CDR3 loop is CASSIDKQEPVYGYTF. The CDR3 coding sequence is TGTGCCAGTAGTATAGATAAACAGGAGCCTGTCTATGGCTACACCTTC.

The V and J genes are TRBV21-1 and TRBJ2-5; TRBD2 reflects the table's D call only, with no check against the DNA. TRBV21-1 is recorded as a pseudogene. This CDR3 contains 17 residues. CDR3 residues: CASSPGGSQPHQETQYF. CDR3 sequence (DNA): TGTGCCAGCAGCCCCGGAGGTAGTCAGCCGCACCAAGAGACCCAGTACTTC.

V is TRBV3-1 (or the pseudogene TRBV3-2) and J is TRBJ2-2; 14 bases map to TRBD2. The germline V gene has CDR1 LGHDT and CDR2 YNNKEL (reference sequence). This CDR3 region has 17 residues. The ends lost 4 bases at V and 7 bases at J; junction bases unmatched: 8. The CDR3 DNA is TGTGCCAGCAGCCCGACTAGCGGGGGGGCTCGGAACGGGGAGCTGTTTTTT. Protein sequence: CASSPTSGGARNGELFF.